These 23 T cell receptor beta chains share one sample of origin, sequenced in a study of cytomegalovirus exposure and HLA in healthy donors. Repertoires were generated with immunoSEQ multiplex PCR, while TCRdb's copy carries only in-frame clones and drops some. The repertoire includes roughly 330,000 clones, roughly 87% of them detected once, and over 1% sits in the top ten. Material for sequencing was PBMCs. The receptors shown here come from a woman in her 30s in good health and CMV-seropositive.

The chain has TRBV2 and TRBJ2-3, with 13 bases lining up with TRBD2. The CDR3 has 17 amino acids. J gave up 2 bases and V 8 bases, and 10 bases lay outside the gene matches. The germline gives CDR1 SNHLY, CDR2 FYNNEI. Here the CDR3 reads CASGGTSGITNTDTQYF. The CDR3 DNA reads as TGTGCCAGCGGTGGGACTAGCGGGATAACTAACACAGATACGCAGTATTTT.

The chain recombines TRBV28 with TRBJ2-7; 7 bases align to TRBD2. The J segment lost 2 bases and the V segment lost 7 bases, leaving 5 bases of the junction unmatched. This CDR3 comprises 13 residues. Germline V gene lookup returns CDR1 MDHEN and CDR2 SYDVKM. The CDR3 spells CASTGLDTYEQYF. The CDR3 DNA reads as TGTGCCAGCACTGGACTAGACACCTACGAGCAGTACTTC.

V gene TRBV11-2 combines with J gene TRBJ2-7, with a possible D match to TRBD2 (6 bases). The CDR3 is 18 residues long. V shed 4 bases and J shed 2 bases, with 24 bases lying between them. The germline V gene encodes CDR1 SGHAT and CDR2 FQNNGV. The CDR3 DNA follows: TGTGCCAGCAGCTCCCAATTGCAGGGAGGATATTTTACCTACGAGCAGTACTTC. It encodes CASSSQLQGGYFTYEQYF.

The count of this clone is one. The same CDR3 arises from other DNA sequences in this sample as well. This sequence joins TRBV9 and TRBJ2-7; TRBD2 matches 9 bases. The germline V gene encodes CDR1 SGDLS and CDR2 YYNGEE. The V segment lost 2 bases and the J segment 0 bases; nucleotides outside the gene matches: 6. The CDR3 covers 16 residues. The CDR3 loop is CASSVGLAGPSYEQYF. The CDR3, as DNA: TGTGCCAGCAGCGTTGGGCTAGCGGGACCCTCCTACGAGCAGTACTTC.

This clone was counted once. This chain connects TRBV28 to TRBJ1-1; TRBD1 might be the D (6 bases). The germline CDR1 and CDR2 sequences are MDHEN and SYDVKM. The V gene lost 6 bases and the J gene lost 12 bases, with 17 bases spanning the gap. CDR3 length: 12 residues. The CDR3 sequence: CASRNLQGGSFF. CDR3 DNA sequence: TGTGCCAGCAGGAATCTACAGGGTGGGTCTTTCTTT.

This chain uses TRBV7-2 with TRBJ1-1, with no clear D. Germline V gene sequence: CDR1 SGHTA, CDR2 FQGNSA. The CDR3 covers 12 residues. V shed 1 base and J shed 6 bases, with 6 bases lying between them. CDR3 region: CASSLVTAEAFF. The CDR3 region has the DNA TGTGCCAGCAGCTTAGTTACCGCTGAAGCTTTCTTT. Filled out from reference TRBV7-2 and TRBJ1-1, the complete variable domain reads GAGVSQSPSNKVTEKGKDVELRCDPISGHTALYWYRQSLGQGLEFLIYFQGNSAPDKSGLPSDRFSAERTGGSVSTLTIQRTQQEDSAVYLCASSLVTAEAFFGQGTRLTVV.

The gene calls are TRBV29-1 and TRBJ1-2; a weak D match, TRBD1 (5 bases). Germline V gene sequence: CDR1 SQVTM, CDR2 ANQGSEA. The CDR3 is made up of 10 amino acids. Deletions cut 6 bases from V and 5 bases from J, with 7 bases between. CDR3 amino acids: CSVQGYGYTF. The CDR3 DNA sequence: TGCAGCGTGCAGGGTTATGGCTACACCTTC.

V and J are TRBV18 and TRBJ1-5; the D is unclear. The V gene's germline CDR1 is KGHSH and CDR2 LQKENI. The length of the CDR3 is 15 residues. V gave up 3 bases and J gave up 0 bases, with 9 bases separating them. The CDR3 DNA is TGTGCCAGCTCACCTGATGGTGTTAGCAATCAGCCCCAGCATTTT. Translation: CASSPDGVSNQPQHF.

V usage is TRBV4-2 and J usage is TRBJ1-5, with 7 nucleotides matching TRBD1. Germline lookup yields CDR1 LGHNA and CDR2 YNFKEQ. Trimming removed 0 bases from V and 4 bases from J; junction bases left unmatched: 3. The CDR3 spans 15 residues. The CDR3 coding sequence is TGTGCCAGCAGCCAAGATCGGGGACAGAATCAGCCCCAGCATTTT. This gives the protein CASSQDRGQNQPQHF.

The chain carries TRBV2 and TRBJ1-4; the D gene is possibly TRBD1 (5 bases). This CDR3 region has 12 residues. Trimming took off 9 bases at V and 12 bases at J, with 17 bases between the two ends. Germline V lookup: CDR1 SNHLY, CDR2 FYNNEI. CDR3: CARRAIGGELFF. The CDR3 nucleotides are TGTGCCAGGAGGGCGATAGGAGGGGAACTGTTTTTT.

The chain combines TRBV29-1 with TRBJ2-1; TRBD2 aligns across 8 bases. Losses at the gene ends were 7 bases for V and 3 bases for J; bases not matched to a gene: 11. CDR3 length: 15 amino acids. Germline V gives CDR1 SQVTM, CDR2 ANQGSEA. The CDR3 spells CSAPLPGGNYNEQFF. CDR3 coding DNA: TGCAGCGCCCCGTTGCCGGGGGGGAACTACAATGAGCAGTTCTTC.

The chain employs TRBV6-6 and TRBJ1-2; no clear D. The CDR3 extends over 14 amino acids. The germline V gene encodes CDR1 MNHNY and CDR2 SVGAGI (reference sequence). Trimming shortened V by 2 bases and J by 2 bases, and 9 bases separated the two germline ends. The CDR3 region is CASSYLSSNYGYTF. The CDR3 DNA follows: TGTGCCAGCAGTTACCTTAGCTCCAACTATGGCTACACCTTC.

With regard to this clone: A much larger clonotype is one base distant, so this may be a read error. Distinct nucleotide sequences in the sample also encode this CDR3. The CDR3, as DNA: TGTGCCAGCAGCCAGGGGTATGGCTACACCTTC. This sequence encodes CASSQGYGYTF. This rearrangement joins TRBV14 to TRBJ1-2; no clear D. V was clipped by 3 bases and J by 5 bases, with 4 bases between them. CDR1 is SGHDN, CDR2 FVKESK, per germline. CDR3 length equals 11 residues.

The chain recombines TRBV27 with TRBJ1-5; D unclear. This CDR3 spans 12 amino acids. CDR1 is MNHEY and CDR2 is SMNVEV in the germline V gene (reference sequence). V was cut by 4 bases and J by 6 bases, with 7 bases left in between. In DNA, the CDR3 is TGTGCCAGCAGTTCCGGGAGTCAGCCCCAGCATTTT. Its protein is CASSSGSQPQHF.

The CDR3 loop is CSVGQGRYEQYF. CDR3 bases: TGCAGCGTTGGGCAGGGGCGGTACGAGCAGTACTTC. This chain uses TRBV29-1 with TRBJ2-7; the D gene is possibly TRBD1 (6 bases). Looked up from germline, CDR1 is SQVTM and CDR2 is ANQGSEA. This CDR3 contains 12 residues. Deletions cut 4 bases from V and 4 bases from J, with 11 bases between.

This sequence joins TRBV19 and TRBJ2-7; D possibly uses TRBD1 or TRBD2 (5 bases each). The germline V gene has CDR1 LNHDA and CDR2 SQIVND (reference sequence). The CDR3 loop spans 14 amino acids. Trimming pared 7 bases from V and 1 base from J, leaving 14 bases between. This CDR3 reads CASNQGALSYEQYF. DNA for the CDR3: TGTGCCAGTAATCAGGGAGCCCTTTCCTACGAGCAGTACTTC. The variable domain in full, completed from reference TRBV19 and TRBJ2-7, reads DGGITQSPKYLFRKEGQNVTLSCEQNLNHDAMYWYRQDPGQGLRLIYYSQIVNDFQKGDIAEGYSVSREKKESFPLTVTSAQKNPTAFYLCASNQGALSYEQYFGPGTRLTVT.

This clone was observed a handful of times. This chain links TRBV30 with TRBJ1-5; D is uncertain. V lost 3 bases to trimming and J lost 0 bases, with 15 bases between them. From germline, CDR1 is GTSNPN and CDR2 SVGIG (reference sequence). The length of the CDR3 is 16 residues. The CDR3 protein is CAWSRPKGNSNQPQHF. CDR3 sequence (DNA): TGTGCCTGGAGCCGCCCTAAGGGAAATAGCAATCAGCCCCAGCATTTT.

The V and J genes are TRBV5-1 and TRBJ2-2; TRBD1 matches 8 bases. Germline V lookup: CDR1 SGHRS, CDR2 YFSETQ. Unmatched junction bases numbered 7, after V lost 3 bases and J lost 6 bases. CDR3 length: 15 amino acids. The CDR3 sequence: CASSSQGAIAGELFF. For the CDR3, the DNA is TGCGCCAGCAGCTCCCAGGGGGCCATCGCCGGGGAGCTGTTTTTT. The full variable domain, with the rest looked up from reference TRBV5-1 and TRBJ2-2, is KAGVTQTPRYLIKTRGQQVTLSCSPISGHRSVSWYQQTPGQGLQFLFEYFSETQRNKGNFPGRFSGRQFSNSRSEMNVSTLELGDSALYLCASSSQGAIAGELFFGEGSRLTVL.

This clone was detected only once. This chain uses TRBV7-9 with TRBJ2-7, with D uncertain. This CDR3 is built from 14 residues. In germline, CDR1 is SEHNR, CDR2 FQNEAQ (reference sequence). V lost 2 bases and J 5 bases, leaving 13 bases between the germline ends. The chain's CDR3 is CASSLTTGKHEQYF. CDR3 in DNA: TGTGCCAGCAGCTTAACAACGGGCAAACACGAGCAGTACTTC. The complete variable domain, with remaining parts taken from reference TRBV7-9 and TRBJ2-7, reads DTGVSQNPRHKITKRGQNVTFRCDPISEHNRLYWYRQTLGQGPEFLTYFQNEAQLEKSRLLSDRFSAERPKGSFSTLEIQRTEQGDSAMYLCASSLTTGKHEQYFGPGTRLTVT.

J is TRBJ2-7 and V is TRBV7-9; D may match TRBD1 or TRBD2 (5 bases each). Germline V gives CDR1 SEHNR, CDR2 FQNEAQ (reference sequence). V lost 5 bases and J 5 bases, leaving 13 bases between the germline ends. CDR3 length: 13 amino acids. CDR3 nucleotides: TGTGCCAGCAGCGCGGACGGGACGAACGAGCAGTACTTC. This codes for CASSADGTNEQYF.

V gene TRBV7-2 combines with J gene TRBJ1-5; maybe TRBD1 (5 bases). The CDR3 consists of 14 residues. The germline CDR1 and CDR2 sequences are SGHTA and FQGNSA. Trimming shortened V by 6 bases and J by 6 bases, and 15 bases separated the two germline ends. For the CDR3, the DNA is TGTGCCAGCAGTTTAAGCCCCAGGGCTCAGCCCCAGCATTTT. The encoded protein is CASSLSPRAQPQHF. Complete variable domain (other parts from reference TRBV7-2 and TRBJ1-5): GAGVSQSPSNKVTEKGKDVELRCDPISGHTALYWYRQSLGQGLEFLIYFQGNSAPDKSGLPSDRFSAERTGGSVSTLTIQRTQQEDSAVYLCASSLSPRAQPQHFGDGTRLSIL.

The V gene is TRBV9, the J gene TRBJ2-2; perhaps TRBD1 as D (6 bases). V was clipped by 3 bases and J by 1 base, with 10 bases between them. CDR1 and CDR2 from the germline V gene are SGDLS and YYNGEE. CDR3 length equals 15 residues. For the CDR3, the DNA is TGTGCCAGCAGCGCGGTAGGGGGGAACACCGGGGAGCTGTTTTTT. This sequence encodes CASSAVGGNTGELFF.

This chain links TRBV30 with TRBJ1-5, with 9 bases aligning to TRBD1. The CDR3 is 17 residues long. Trimming took 2 bases from V and 2 from J; bases not matched to a gene: 10. Germline loops: CDR1 GTSNPN, CDR2 SVGIG (reference sequence). The CDR3 coding sequence is TGTGCCTGGAGTTCCGGGAACAGGGGGCTTGGCAATCAGCCCCAGCATTTT. It translates to CAWSSGNRGLGNQPQHF.